Listed below are T cell receptor beta chains from one sample, sequenced in a study of blood T cell repertoires in COVID-19. Some clones are missing from TCRdb's copy, which holds only in-frame ones; the method was immunoSEQ multiplex PCR. The sample consists of around 43,000 clones, 70% to 90% of them appearing once. The sequenced material came from peripheral blood. These receptors came from a woman older than 75 with acute or convalescent COVID-19. CDR3s include the opening cysteine and the closing phenylalanine or tryptophan. A D gene is named only where the DNA matches it firmly. Clone size is given for some rows only: seen once, a few or many times, or a class if the clone is expanded.

j_call v_call clone_size d_call cdr3_nt cdr3_aa
TRBJ2-7 TRBV2 once . TGTGCCAGCAGTGAAGGGCAGGGTACTACCTACGAGCAGTACTTC CASSEGQGTTYEQYF
TRBJ2-2 TRBV3-1/TRBV3-2 . TRBD1 TGTGCCAGCAGCCCCGGGCAGGGGGCTTCCGGGGAGCTGTTTTTT CASSPGQGASGELFF
TRBJ2-5 TRBV3-1/TRBV3-2 . TRBD1 TGTGCCAGCAGCGCAGGACAGGGGAGTGAGACCCAGTACTTC CASSAGQGSETQYF
TRBJ1-1 TRBV5-1 . . TGCGCCAGCAGCGGGAATCCAGGACAATACACTGAAGCTTTCTTT CASSGNPGQYTEAFF
TRBJ1-2 TRBV6-1 . TRBD1 TGTGCCAGCAGTGAAGAAAGGACAGGGTATGGCTACACCTTC CASSEERTGYGYTF
TRBJ1-1 TRBV6-1 . . TGTGCCAGCAGTGAAGCGCTACAGCTAAAGGACACTGAAGCTTTCTTT CASSEALQLKDTEAFF
TRBJ2-7 TRBV30 . . TGTGCCTGGGCAGGCCCCACAGGAGCCTACGAGCAGTACTTC CAWAGPTGAYEQYF
TRBJ2-5 TRBV5-1 . TRBD2 TGCGCCAGCAGCTTGGCCATAGCGGGAGCCGGGTTCGGAGAGACCCAGTACTTC CASSLAIAGAGFGETQYF
TRBJ1-5 TRBV18 . . TGTGCCAGCTCCCGGGAGAATGGGTTGCCCCAGCATTTT CASSRENGLPQHF
TRBJ1-6 TRBV19 once . TGTGCCAGTAACCTCAGGGGACCGAATTCACCCCTCCACTTT CASNLRGPNSPLHF
TRBJ2-7 TRBV28 few TRBD2 TGTGCCAGCACCATAGCGGGGAGCTACGAGCAGTACTTC CASTIAGSYEQYF
TRBJ2-7 TRBV12-5 . TRBD2 TGTGCTAGTGGTTTGGTAACCACTAGCGGGAGTCAGGTCTACGAGCAGTACTTC CASGLVTTSGSQVYEQYF
TRBJ2-5 TRBV28 . . TGTGCCAGCAGAGCGGGTGAGGAGACCCAGTACTTC CASRAGEETQYF
TRBJ1-2 TRBV27 few . TGTGCCAGCAGTTTTTCGTCTAACTATGGCTACACCTTC CASSFSSNYGYTF
TRBJ1-3 TRBV19 . . TGTGCCAGTAGTATCGGAGAGGGAAACACCATATATTTT CASSIGEGNTIYF
TRBJ2-3 TRBV19 few . TGTGCCAGTAGTTCAGAAGGGCCAGCGGGTGGGACGAGCACAGATACGCAGTATTTT CASSSEGPAGGTSTDTQYF
TRBJ2-1 TRBV4-1 . TRBD2 TGCGCCAGCAGCCAAGAGGCGGGAGTGCCCAATGAGCAGTTCTTC CASSQEAGVPNEQFF
TRBJ2-5 TRBV28 . TRBD2 TGTGCCAGCAGTTTAGGTAGCGGGAGGTGGGAGACCCAGTACTTC CASSLGSGRWETQYF
TRBJ2-5 TRBV6-2/TRBV6-3 . TRBD2 TGTGCCAGCAGTTACTCCTCTTCTGAGGGCGGGAGGGCCGTTTCCGAGACCCAGTACTTC CASSYSSSEGGRAVSETQYF
TRBJ1-4 TRBV7-9 . . TGTGCCAGCAGCTTAGGAGCGTTTGGCGGGGATAATGAAAAACTGTTTTTT CASSLGAFGGDNEKLFF
TRBJ2-2 TRBV11-2 . . TGTGCCAGCAGCGGCAGCTTAGCGGCCCGCGGGGAGCTGTTTTTT CASSGSLAARGELFF
TRBJ2-1 TRBV2 . . TGTGCCAGCCTCCTAGGGGGTCGCGGCAATGAGCAGTTCTTC CASLLGGRGNEQFF
TRBJ2-7 TRBV6-5 . TRBD1 TGTGCCAGCAGTAGGGACAGGCTGTCGTACGAGCAGTACTTC CASSRDRLSYEQYF
TRBJ2-3 TRBV28 . TRBD2 TGTGCCAGCAGTTTCCCTAGCGGGGGCACAGATACGCAGTATTTT CASSFPSGGTDTQYF
TRBJ2-7 TRBV28 . TRBD1 TGTGCCAGCAGCCCGGACAGGGCTAGCGAGCAGTACTTC CASSPDRASEQYF
TRBJ2-7 TRBV7-9 . . TGTGCCAGCAGCTTAGAAGGACCGGGGGCCTACGAGCAGTACTTC CASSLEGPGAYEQYF
TRBJ2-2 TRBV4-1 . TRBD2 TGCGCCAGCAGCCAAGATGGGCTAGCGGGAGGGCAGGGGGAGCTGTTTTTT CASSQDGLAGGQGELFF
TRBJ1-5 TRBV27 . . TGTGCCAGCAGTTTATCGGCCGGCGACTATAGCAATCAGCCCCAGCATTTT CASSLSAGDYSNQPQHF
TRBJ1-1 TRBV2 . . TGTGCCAGCAGTTCCCCACAGGGAATGGGGGAGACTGAAGCTTTCTTT CASSSPQGMGETEAFF
TRBJ2-4 TRBV19 . TRBD2 TGTGCCAGTAGTTCGATAGCGGGAGTGGGGCAACTGAACATTCAGTACTTC CASSSIAGVGQLNIQYF
TRBJ2-7 TRBV19 . TRBD2 TGTGCCAGTAGTAGTACGGGGGGCGAGCAGTACTTC CASSSTGGEQYF
TRBJ2-7 TRBV30 few . TGTGCCTGGAGCCAAATCTACGAGCAGTACTTC CAWSQIYEQYF
TRBJ2-3 TRBV12-5 . TRBD2 TGTGCTAGTGTCCTGACTAGCGGGAGGACAGATACGCAGTATTTT CASVLTSGRTDTQYF
TRBJ1-1 TRBV18 few . TGTGCCAGCTCTGCCGGGGTGAACACTGAAGCTTTCTTT CASSAGVNTEAFF
TRBJ2-5 TRBV28 . . TGTGCCAGCACCCAGTGGCAGGACCTCTCGGGGGCCCAGTACTTC CASTQWQDLSGAQYF
TRBJ2-1 TRBV27 . . TGTGCCAGCAGTTTCAGGGGTTATGAGCAGTTCTTC CASSFRGYEQFF
TRBJ2-1 TRBV7-2 . TRBD2 TGTGCCAGCAGCTTAGAAAGCGGGAGGGCGCAGTTCTTC CASSLESGRAQFF
TRBJ1-2 TRBV11-1 . . TGTGCCAGCAGCTTATCAGGGTATGGCTACACCTTC CASSLSGYGYTF
TRBJ2-5 TRBV28 . TRBD2 TGTGCCAGCAGTTCCACACGACTAGCGGGAGTAGAGACCCAGTACTTC CASSSTRLAGVETQYF
TRBJ1-1 TRBV6-5 . TRBD1 TGTGCCAGCACCCAGCCAGGGGGAGCCCCTGAAGCTTTCTTT CASTQPGGAPEAFF
TRBJ1-6 TRBV6-5 . . TGTGCCAGCAGTTTGCGGGACTCCTATAATTCACCCCTCCACTTT CASSLRDSYNSPLHF
TRBJ2-1 TRBV6-2/TRBV6-3 . TRBD2 TGTGCCAGCAGTACCCTAGCGGGAGGAGGCTACAATGAGCAGTTCTTC CASSTLAGGGYNEQFF
TRBJ1-1 TRBV28 . . TGTGCCAGCAGACAACAGGGAGATGGAGCTTTCTTT CASRQQGDGAFF
TRBJ1-3 TRBV19 . . TGTGCCAGTAGTAGAACCGGGACACCAAGCTCTGGAAACACCATATATTTT CASSRTGTPSSGNTIYF
TRBJ2-1 TRBV7-2 . . TGTGCCACTCAACGGGACCCCGGGGGAAATGAGCAGTTCTTC CATQRDPGGNEQFF
TRBJ2-1 TRBV12-3/TRBV12-4 . . TGTGCCAGCACCAACCCTAGCTTCTATGAGCAGTTCTTC CASTNPSFYEQFF
TRBJ2-2 TRBV5-1 . . TGCGCCAGCAGCTTGGATCCAGGGGCGAACACCGGGGAGCTGTTTTTT CASSLDPGANTGELFF
TRBJ2-5 TRBV24-1 few . TGTGCCACCAGTGTTTCGGAGGCCGAAGAGACCCAGTACTTC CATSVSEAEETQYF
TRBJ2-7 TRBV10-1 . TRBD2 TGCGCCAGCAGTGCTATCGGGACTAGCGGGAGCTACGAGCAGTACTTC CASSAIGTSGSYEQYF